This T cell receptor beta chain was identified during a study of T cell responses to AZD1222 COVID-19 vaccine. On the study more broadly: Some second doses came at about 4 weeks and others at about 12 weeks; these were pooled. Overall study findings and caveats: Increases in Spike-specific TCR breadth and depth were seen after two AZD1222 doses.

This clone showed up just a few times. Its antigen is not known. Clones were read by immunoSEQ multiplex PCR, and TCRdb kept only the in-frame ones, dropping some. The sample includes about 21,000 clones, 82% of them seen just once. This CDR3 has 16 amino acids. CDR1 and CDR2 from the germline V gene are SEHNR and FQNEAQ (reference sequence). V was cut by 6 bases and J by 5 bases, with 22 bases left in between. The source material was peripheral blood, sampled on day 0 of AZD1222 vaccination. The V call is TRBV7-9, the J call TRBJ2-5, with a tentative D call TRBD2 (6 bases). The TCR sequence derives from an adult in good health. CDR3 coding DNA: TGTGCCAGCAGGGAACTCCTTGCGGGGAAGGGGGAGACCCAGTACTTC. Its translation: CASRELLAGKGETQYF.